This section outlines one T cell receptor beta chain sequence together with its context. Its specific antigen is unknown. No much larger clone is present one base from it, and per-base qualities are unavailable. These data belong to a study of shared clonotypes between healthy human individuals (dated by TCRdb to the early 2020s). With respect to the entire study: Two women and a few men aged 18 to 49 years were included in the cohort. Different laboratories and diverse techniques were used to prepare libraries and sequence TCR repertoires, to increase sequencing depth and limit assay-specific biases. Leukapheresis yielded between about 0.8 and 8.9 billion PBMCs per donor. To estimate repertoire size and how much clonotypes are shared between individuals, the study performed deep sequencing of blood TCR repertoires from a few healthy adults. For each donor, three plates each were used for CD4 naive and CD4 memory, two plates were used for CD8 naive, and one plate was used for CD8 memory.

Here is what the overall study found, with its caveats: When a handful of donors were compared, the shared fraction of clonotypes was about 5.2% for naive CD4, 3% to 4% for naive CD8, more than 2% for memory CD4, and 0.4% for memory CD8. Larger estimated clonotype richness was generally found for naive subsets than for memory subsets. Pairwise subsampling indicated that sequencing depth was expected to affect the degree of clonotype sharing among donors. Compared with non-shared clonotypes, the clonotypes found in all four sorted-subset donors had higher generation probabilities. The genetic and exposure-history diversity represented was limited by the small number of donors. Incomplete sequencing was indicated by rarefaction of sorted-subset datasets, despite the large sequencing depth. Only blood was sampled, and tissue TCR repertoires likely differ from those in blood.

Using the deep immunoSEQ assay, TCR CDR3 regions were amplified from genomic DNA by multiplex PCR. Extracted genomic DNA from each cell subset was spread evenly across all wells of several immunoSEQ 96-well plates, with each plate serving as a replicate. For sorted subsets, roughly 200 ng genomic DNA, equal to tens of thousands of T cell genomes, was loaded into each replicate PCR. Purified libraries were quantified with a Qubit 3.0 fluorometer, sized on a Bioanalyzer 2100, and re-quantified with the KAPA Library Quantification kit. Every immunoSEQ 96-well plate was sequenced on a dedicated single-read 150-cycle Illumina NextSeq 550 flow cell. The authors' pipeline ran thus. Because only junctional sequences without quality scores were contained in the immunoSEQ output, filtering matching that applied to full-length reads could not be performed. Sequences were annotated with PyIR, a Python wrapper for IgBLAST v1.9, using IMGT germline references to assign V/J genes and CDR3. Reads were filtered out if the reads had weak V/J assignments (E-value above 1e-6), no CDR3, stop codons, out-of-frame junctions, or ambiguous translated residues. A V3J clonotype was defined by an identical inferred V gene, J gene, and CDR3 amino acid sequence. Percentage overlap between repertoires was computed as shared unique clonotypes divided by the size of the smaller repertoire. RTK rarefaction, the Chao1 estimator, and Recon v2.1 estimates of unobserved clonotypes were used to assess repertoire richness. Generation probabilities for all TCRbeta clonotypes obtained by the gDNA method from a handful of donors were computed using OLGA. Not all clones reach the TCRdb copy of this immuneACCESS table, which keeps in-frame sequences only. Checked studies attribute under half of the gap to unresolved V genes and leave the rest unexplained. Clonal size and the V and J genes are those of that table, whereas D and trimming came from the DNA. This sample lists about 590,000 clones; 95% were detected once. The ten biggest clones cover 0.09% to 0.13% of the sample.

Its CDR3 holds 17 amino acids, cysteine through phenylalanine. Of all the DNA, just the CDR3 is kept, 51 bases in frame from base 1. Between the V and J ends, shortened by 1 base and 1 base respectively, the junction contains 15 bases. CDR1 and CDR2 were assigned from the germline V gene as SGHAT and FQNNGV. CD8 naive samples consisted of CD45RO-negative cells that were positively selected for CCR7, yielding a CD45RA+CCR7+ population without TemRA cells. Donors were healthy HIV-negative adults with no recently reported acute infections or vaccinations. Only Caucasian adults living in Nashville, Tennessee, USA were represented among the donors. Blood was collected by leukapheresis, and PBMCs were isolated by Ficoll-Histopaque density gradient centrifugation and then cryopreserved in liquid nitrogen vapor phase. Analytical flow cytometry was used to check the purity and quantity of each magnetically sorted T cell population. Genomic DNA was isolated from every sorted fraction and measured by UV absorbance on a Nanodrop 2000c.

The sequencing input was naive CD8+ T cells sorted from blood. Interpreted using the paper, the cell subset or site label stands for: CD45RA+CCR7+. This TCR was recovered from a woman in her 30s in good health. The sequence links TRBV11-2 to TRBJ2-3; no D gene is confidently identified. The CDR3 here reads CASSLVKGRRGTDTQYF. The DNA reads as follows: TGTGCCAGCAGCTTAGTTAAAGGAAGACGGGGCACAGATACGCAGTATTTT.